Below are 9 T cell receptor beta chains sequenced from a single sample in a study of blood T cell repertoires in COVID-19. Sequencing was performed with immunoSEQ multiplex PCR; in TCRdb, only in-frame clones are kept and a portion is missing. The sample carries more than 300,000 clones, 85% to 90% recorded once. Input material: PBMCs or T cells enriched from blood (not recorded which). The receptor source for this set is a woman under 30 who had recovered from COVID-19.

V is TRBV3-1 (or the pseudogene TRBV3-2) and J is TRBJ1-3; 7 bases match TRBD1. Germline V CDR1 and CDR2: LGHDT, YNNKEL (reference sequence). Losses at the gene ends were 6 bases for V and 4 bases for J; bases not matched to a gene: 9. The CDR3 has 15 residues. Written as DNA, the CDR3 is TGTGCCAGCAGGACCGTACAGGGGCTGGGAAACACCATATATTTT. This gives the protein CASRTVQGLGNTIYF.

The genes are TRBV9 and TRBJ2-5; maybe TRBD2 (7 bases). The CDR3 sequence is 16 residues long. The V end was cut by 0 bases, the J end by 4 bases, with 16 bases between. The germline V gene has CDR1 SGDLS and CDR2 YYNGEE. CDR3 coding DNA: TGTGCCAGCAGCGTAGCGGAAATTGCGGGGGCAGAGACCCAGTACTTC. Its protein product is CASSVAEIAGAETQYF. The whole variable domain, filled in from reference TRBV9 and TRBJ2-5, reads DSGVTQTPKHLITATGQRVTLRCSPRSGDLSVYWYQQSLDQGLQFLIQYYNGEERAKGNILERFSAQQFPDLHSELNLSSLELGDSALYFCASSVAEIAGAETQYFGPGTRLLVL.

A few counts support this clone. The chain employs TRBV6-2 or TRBV6-3 and TRBJ1-4; maybe TRBD1 (5 bases). V was clipped by 6 bases and J by 4 bases, with 12 bases between them. Germline assignment: CDR1 MNHEY and CDR2 SVGEGT. The CDR3 is made up of 14 amino acids. CDR3 DNA: TGTGCCAGCAGCCGACAGCAGTATAATGAAAAACTGTTTTTT. Encoded protein: CASSRQQYNEKLFF.

This clone was seen a handful of times. The chain links TRBV7-2 to TRBJ2-2; possible D gene TRBD1, 5 bases. This CDR3 has 14 amino acids. Germline V gene lookup returns CDR1 SGHTA and CDR2 FQGNSA. Between the trimmed V and J ends, which lost 5 bases and 6 bases, there was a span of 13 bases. The CDR3: CASSPQARAGELFF. DNA for the CDR3: TGTGCCAGCAGCCCACAGGCCCGGGCCGGGGAGCTGTTTTTT.

In DNA, the CDR3 is TGTGCCAGCAGCTTTACTAGTGGCTCCTACAATGAGCAGTTCTTC. Translating it yields CASSFTSGSYNEQFF. The V and J genes are TRBV3-1 (or the pseudogene TRBV3-2) and TRBJ2-1; possible D gene TRBD2, 5 bases. The CDR3 length is 15 residues. From germline, CDR1 is LGHDT and CDR2 YNNKEL (reference sequence). Trimming took 5 bases from V and 0 from J, leaving 11 bases between them.

This sequence joins TRBV27 and TRBJ1-2; D remains ambiguous. The CDR3 is 13 residues long. Germline V CDR1 and CDR2: MNHEY, SMNVEV (reference sequence). V lost 1 base and J lost 6, with 9 bases in between. CDR3 coding DNA: TGTGCCAGCAGTTTATTTCCCGCGGATGGCTACACCTTC. This codes for CASSLFPADGYTF.

This clone was found once. This rearrangement joins TRBV19 to TRBJ1-5, with TRBD1 as a possible D gene (5 bases). Trimming left V 6 bases short and J 6 bases short, with 12 bases between. The CDR3 loop spans 13 amino acids. The germline CDR1 and CDR2 sequences are LNHDA and SQIVND (reference sequence). CDR3 sequence reads: CASRDGHSQPQHF. The CDR3 coding sequence is TGTGCCAGTAGGGATGGACATAGTCAGCCCCAGCATTTT. Looking up the rest from reference TRBV19 and TRBJ1-5 gives the full variable domain: DGGITQSPKYLFRKEGQNVTLSCEQNLNHDAMYWYRQDPGQGLRLIYYSQIVNDFQKGDIAEGYSVSREKKESFPLTVTSAQKNPTAFYLCASRDGHSQPQHFGDGTRLSIL.

The chain carries TRBV5-4 and TRBJ2-2, with TRBD2 matching over 7 bases. Germline V gives CDR1 SGHNT, CDR2 YYREEE (reference sequence). J lost 4 bases, V lost 4 bases, and 16 bases had no gene match. The CDR3 contains 18 residues. The CDR3 region has the DNA TGTGCCAGCAGCCAACCTCAAGGAGGGCGGGGGATCACCGGGGAGCTGTTTTTT. Translation gives CASSQPQGGRGITGELFF.

This chain joins TRBV18 and TRBJ2-6, with TRBD1 identical over 7 bases. J was trimmed by 2 bases and V by 4 bases; bases with no gene match: 8. The CDR3 is 17 residues long. CDR1 and CDR2 (germline): KGHSH, LQKENI. The CDR3 loop is CASSQKGGTPGANVLTF. CDR3 DNA sequence: TGTGCCAGCTCACAAAAAGGGGGCACCCCTGGGGCCAACGTCCTGACTTTC.